Below, 3 T cell receptor beta chains from the same sample are listed, as sequenced in a study of T-cell reconstitution after alpha-beta-depleted transplantation in children. For TCRbeta, the library was prepared with unique molecular identifiers. MiXCR was run by TCRdb on the PCR reads, yielding one entry per CDR3 protein. Here the sample spans fewer than 700,000 distinct CDR3 sequences, approximately 13% being singletons. Source: PBMCs, mostly from graft donor cells, taken 360 days after TCRalphabeta/CD19-depleted stem cell transplant. The receptors were gathered from a male patient aged 5 to 17 who had a stem cell transplant for acute myeloid leukemia, so the T cells may come from the graft donor.

Here the CDR3 DNA reads TGTGCCAGCAGCCCAAGATCCGGGACTAGCATCTCAGATACGCAGTATTTT. It specifies CASSPRSGTSISDTQYF. The gene calls are TRBV4-2 and TRBJ2-3, with 9 bases matching TRBD2. Unmatched junction bases numbered 12, after V lost 4 bases and J lost 4 bases. Germline V lookup: CDR1 LGHNA, CDR2 YNFKEQ. The CDR3 is made up of 17 amino acids.

The chain uses TRBV7-3 and TRBJ2-7; TRBD2 might be the D (6 bases). CDR3 length: 15 amino acids. Germline assignment: CDR1 SGHTA and CDR2 FQGTGA. The V end lost 1 base, the J end lost 3 bases, and 13 bases lay between the germline ends. The CDR3 DNA is TGTGCCAGCAGCTTAAAGTGGGGGGTTGACTACGAGCAGTACTTC. It yields the protein CASSLKWGVDYEQYF.

This clonotype turned up a few times. This chain connects TRBV5-1 to TRBJ2-5, with D uncertain. The ends were cut back, 4 bases at V and 2 bases at J, with 12 bases in the middle. Germline V gene data show CDR1 as SGHRS and CDR2 as YFSETQ. This CDR3 is built from 14 residues. CDR3 in amino acids: CASSILVGQETQYF. The CDR3 DNA follows: TGCGCCAGCAGCATTCTCGTGGGACAAGAGACCCAGTACTTC.